These 10 T cell receptor beta chains were sequenced from one sample in a study of blood T cell repertoires in COVID-19. Assay: immunoSEQ multiplex PCR; the TCRdb copy retains only in-frame clones and omits some. The sample has approximately 150,000 clones, about 80% seen once. Sequenced sample: peripheral blood. Receptor source: a human donor in a cohort sampled during active COVID-19.

This clone showed up just once. The chain links TRBV11-2 to TRBJ2-7; 9 bases are a match to TRBD1. The CDR3 contains 16 residues. The germline V gene encodes CDR1 SGHAT and CDR2 FQNNGV. V was pared by 5 bases and J by 3 bases, with 11 bases of the junction left unmatched. In nucleotides, the CDR3 is TGTGCCAGCAGCCCTCGGGACAGGGTTGAGGACTACGAGCAGTACTTC. Translated, it gives CASSPRDRVEDYEQYF.

The chain recombines TRBV6-7 with TRBJ2-5, with D possibly being TRBD2 (6 bases). TRBV6-7 has ORF status, its function being uncertain. CDR3 length: 14 amino acids. CDR3 loop: CAGRVYRGQETQYF. The DNA for the CDR3 is TGTGCTGGGCGTGTCTACCGGGGGCAAGAGACCCAGTACTTC.

The chain combines TRBV19 with TRBJ1-5; D call uncertain. CDR3 size: 16 residues. The V end lost 4 bases, the J end lost 0 bases, and 13 bases lay between the germline ends. CDR1 and CDR2 from the germline V gene are LNHDA and SQIVND (reference sequence). CDR3 nucleotides: TGTGCCAGTAGTACCGTTGGAGGGTATAGCAATCAGCCCCAGCATTTT. This gives the protein CASSTVGGYSNQPQHF.

The genes are TRBV7-2 and TRBJ2-7; weak D call: TRBD1 (6 bases). V was pared by 1 base and J by 2 bases, with 12 bases between. The germline V gene encodes CDR1 SGHTA and CDR2 FQGNSA. The CDR3 is 15 residues long. The CDR3 coding sequence is TGTGCCAGCAGCTTAGGTGGGACAACCCCCTACGAGCAGTACTTC. Translation: CASSLGGTTPYEQYF.

Concerning this clone: The junction shows a germline mismatch at one end, possibly a read error. For the CDR3, the DNA is TGTGCCAGCAGCCCCGGGCCGACCCTTCATCGGGAGATGTTTTTT. This gives the protein CASSPGPTLHREMFF. This chain links TRBV7-3 with TRBJ2-2, with D tentatively TRBD2 (6 bases). The germline gives CDR1 SGHTA, CDR2 FQGTGA. This CDR3 has 15 residues.

This clone appeared once. The rearrangement links TRBV6-5 to TRBJ2-2; no reliable D call. The CDR3 sequence is 16 residues long. Trimming took off 2 bases at V and 1 base at J, with 11 bases between the two ends. Germline V gene lookup returns CDR1 MNHEY and CDR2 SVGAGI. CDR3 sequence: CASSYLQPLNTGELFF. The CDR3 coding sequence is TGTGCCAGCAGTTACCTACAGCCCTTGAACACCGGGGAGCTGTTTTTT.

The gene calls are TRBV11-2 and TRBJ2-5, with a weak D call TRBD2 (6 bases). This CDR3 is built from 14 residues. The germline CDR1 and CDR2 sequences are SGHAT and FQNNGV. Trimming left V 4 bases short and J 4 bases short, with 13 bases between. The CDR3 sequence: CASSWAGLGETQYF. The CDR3 DNA reads TGTGCCAGCAGCTGGGCGGGGCTCGGAGAGACCCAGTACTTC.

The chain recombines TRBV28 with TRBJ1-6, with D possibly being TRBD1 (5 bases). The length of the CDR3 is 14 residues. CDR1 is MDHEN and CDR2 is SYDVKM in the germline V gene. Trimming took 8 bases from V and 8 from J, leaving 16 bases between them. The CDR3 coding sequence is TGTGCCAGCCGGGGGGACGAAGTATATTCACCCCTCCACTTT. This gives the protein CASRGDEVYSPLHF.

The rearrangement uses TRBV3-1 (or the pseudogene TRBV3-2) and TRBJ2-3, with TRBD2 matching over 10 bases. Germline-derived CDR1 and CDR2 are LGHDT and YNNKEL (reference sequence). J gave up 2 bases and V 1 base, and 3 bases lay outside the gene matches. This CDR3 comprises 16 residues. CDR3 sequence: CASSQASGRATDTQYF. CDR3 DNA sequence: TGTGCCAGCAGCCAAGCCAGCGGGAGGGCCACAGATACGCAGTATTTT.

The rearrangement joins TRBV27 to TRBJ2-2, with 16 bases lining up with TRBD2. The CDR3 is made up of 21 amino acids. J gave up 4 bases and V 6 bases, and 17 bases lay outside the gene matches. Looked up from germline, CDR1 is MNHEY and CDR2 is SMNVEV (reference sequence). The CDR3 DNA follows: TGTGCCAGCAGCCACTATTCCGAGGGACTAGCGGGGGGGCCTCCCACCGGGGAGCTGTTTTTT. Translating gives CASSHYSEGLAGGPPTGELFF.